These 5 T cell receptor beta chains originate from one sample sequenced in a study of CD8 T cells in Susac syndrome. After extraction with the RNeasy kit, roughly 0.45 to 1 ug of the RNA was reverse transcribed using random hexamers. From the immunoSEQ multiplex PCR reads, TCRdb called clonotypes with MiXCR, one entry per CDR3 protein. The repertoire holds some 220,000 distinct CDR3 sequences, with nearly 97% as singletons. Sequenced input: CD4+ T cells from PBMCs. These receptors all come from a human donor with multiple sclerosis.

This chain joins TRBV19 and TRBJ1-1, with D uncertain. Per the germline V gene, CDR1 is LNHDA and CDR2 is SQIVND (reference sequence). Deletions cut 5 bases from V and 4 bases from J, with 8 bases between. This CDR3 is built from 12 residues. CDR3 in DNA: TGTGCCAGTAGTCTGAGGGCCACTGAAGCTTTCTTT. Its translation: CASSLRATEAFF.

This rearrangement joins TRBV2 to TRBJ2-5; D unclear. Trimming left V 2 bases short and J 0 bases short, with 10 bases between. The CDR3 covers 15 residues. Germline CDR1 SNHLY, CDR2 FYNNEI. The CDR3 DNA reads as TGTGCCAGCAGTGAAAGACGACGGGACCAAGAGACCCAGTACTTC. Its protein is CASSERRRDQETQYF.

Written as DNA, the CDR3 is TGTGCCAGCAGCGTAGAACAGGGCCACCATACCCTCCACTTT. It yields the protein CASSVEQGHHTLHF. The chain combines TRBV9 with TRBJ1-6; tentatively, D is TRBD1 (6 bases). CDR1 is SGDLS and CDR2 is YYNGEE in the germline V gene. The CDR3 is 14 amino acids. Trimming stripped 0 bases from V and 14 bases from J, with 15 bases between. Using reference TRBV9 and TRBJ1-6 for the parts outside the CDR3, the full variable domain is DSGVTQTPKHLITATGQRVTLRCSPRSGDLSVYWYQQSLDQGLQFLIQYYNGEERAKGNILERFSAQQFPDLHSELNLSSLELGDSALYFCASSVEQGHHTLHFGNGTRLTVT.

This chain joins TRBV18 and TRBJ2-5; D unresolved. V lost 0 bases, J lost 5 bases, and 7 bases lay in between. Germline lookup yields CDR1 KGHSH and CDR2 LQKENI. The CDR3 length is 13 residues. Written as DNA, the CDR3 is TGTGCCAGCTCACCACCGGGTTATGAGACCCAGTACTTC. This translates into CASSPPGYETQYF.

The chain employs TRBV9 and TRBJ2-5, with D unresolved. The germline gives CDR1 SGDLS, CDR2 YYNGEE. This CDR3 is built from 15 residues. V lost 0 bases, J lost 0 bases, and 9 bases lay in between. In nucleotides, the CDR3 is TGTGCCAGCAGCGTAGGAATAGAGTACCAAGAGACCCAGTACTTC. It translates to CASSVGIEYQETQYF.